This T cell receptor beta chain was sequenced during a study of T-cell reconstitution after alpha-beta-depleted transplantation in children. TCRbeta library construction was performed incorporating unique molecular identifiers. TCRdb independently ran MiXCR on the PCR reads; one entry per CDR3 protein. Here the sample spans about 300,000 distinct CDR3 sequences, roughly a tenth being singletons. CDR3 length: 14 residues. V was shortened by 10 bases and J by 6 bases, with 21 bases between the two germline ends. The study's findings and limits: Most T-cell counts and diversity one year after the transplant came from T cells that were newly produced. Several hundred expanded graft clones reportedly gave rise to the alpha-beta T cells present about two months after transplant.

This clonotype was counted ten times or more. The antigen remains undetermined. The chain employs TRBV12-3 or TRBV12-4 and TRBJ1-2; no clear D gene. Sample: PBMCs, taken before TCRalphabeta/CD19-depleted stem cell transplant. The TCR originated in a boy less than two years old with acute myeloid leukemia, due to receive a stem cell transplant. In nucleotides, the CDR3 is TGTGCCACCACGCAATCAGCCACCCCGGATGGCTACACCTTC. It encodes CATTQSATPDGYTF.